These 17 T cell receptor beta chains share one sample of origin, sequenced in a study of T cell responses to AZD1222 COVID-19 vaccine. Sequenced by immunoSEQ multiplex PCR; TCRdb stores in-frame clones only, minus some. The sample lists over 95,000 clones; around nine tenths were seen once. The sample here was peripheral blood, taken on day 0 of AZD1222 vaccination. Every receptor here comes from an adult in good health.

The chain carries TRBV2 and TRBJ1-2; tentative D call: TRBD1 (5 bases). The germline gives CDR1 SNHLY, CDR2 FYNNEI. Trimming stripped 10 bases from V and 1 base from J, with 10 bases between. This CDR3 is built from 12 residues. The CDR3 loop is CATGDLNYGYTF. The CDR3 region has the DNA TGTGCCACGGGGGATCTTAACTATGGCTACACCTTC.

This chain uses TRBV6-5 with TRBJ1-1; TRBD1 is a possible D gene (5 bases). The CDR3 runs 12 residues. Germline-derived CDR1 and CDR2 are MNHEY and SVGAGI. V was shortened by 7 bases and J by 1 base, with 7 bases between the two germline ends. The CDR3 sequence: CASTTANTEAFF. CDR3 bases: TGTGCCAGCACGACAGCGAACACTGAAGCTTTCTTT.

The CDR3 reads CASSMGQVAKNIQYF. The CDR3 bases are TGTGCCAGTAGTATGGGACAGGTAGCCAAAAACATTCAGTACTTC. The chain joins TRBV19 to TRBJ2-4, with 8 nucleotides matching TRBD1. Germline CDR1 is LNHDA and CDR2 is SQIVND (reference sequence). V shed 3 bases and J 0 bases; nucleotides not matched to a gene: 1. The CDR3 contains 15 residues.

This rearrangement joins TRBV28 to TRBJ2-3, with D hard to call. The V end lost 7 bases, the J end lost 1 base, and 18 bases lay between the germline ends. CDR3 size: 16 residues. CDR1 is MDHEN and CDR2 is SYDVKM in the germline V gene. The CDR3 loop reads CASTPEGSPGTDTQYF. As DNA, the CDR3 is TGTGCCAGCACCCCAGAAGGTTCGCCCGGCACAGATACGCAGTATTTT.

This chain joins TRBV6-4 and TRBJ1-1, with D possibly matching TRBD1 (5 bases). V dropped 3 bases and J dropped 4 bases, with 12 bases sitting between them. The CDR3 has 14 amino acids. Germline CDR1 reads MRHNA; CDR2 reads SNTAGT. The CDR3 DNA reads as TGTGCCAGCAGTGAGTGGGGAGGGGTCACTGAAGCTTTCTTT. Its translation is CASSEWGGVTEAFF.

The chain uses TRBV6-2 or TRBV6-3 and TRBJ2-5; 9 positions agree with TRBD1. Germline V gene data show CDR1 as MNHEY and CDR2 as SVGEGT. V lost 2 bases, J lost 1 base, and 8 bases stayed unmatched. There are 17 residues in the CDR3. The CDR3 sequence: CASSYGHGQGLQETQYF. In nucleotides, the CDR3 is TGTGCCAGCAGTTACGGGCACGGACAGGGGCTCCAAGAGACCCAGTACTTC.

V is TRBV19 and J is TRBJ2-7; D tentatively fits TRBD1 or TRBD2 (5 bases each). The CDR3 spans 13 residues. V was cut by 4 bases and J by 0 bases, with 7 bases left in between. Germline V gene sequence: CDR1 LNHDA, CDR2 SQIVND (reference sequence). The CDR3 here is CASSRDGSYEQYF. The CDR3 region has the DNA TGTGCCAGTAGTAGGGACGGCTCCTACGAGCAGTACTTC.

This rearrangement joins TRBV5-1 to TRBJ2-1, with 12 bases matching TRBD2. Germline lookup yields CDR1 SGHRS and CDR2 YFSETQ. The CDR3 has 15 residues. V lost 6 bases, J lost 7 bases, and 8 bases stayed unmatched. As DNA, the CDR3 is TGCGCCAGCAACCTAGCGGGAGGGGTTTGGAATGAGCAGTTCTTC. Its protein is CASNLAGGVWNEQFF.

This chain uses TRBV2 with TRBJ1-6; D ambiguous. The germline V gene encodes CDR1 SNHLY and CDR2 FYNNEI. With 8 bases removed from V and 10 bases from J, the gap between germline ends came to 9 bases. The CDR3 consists of 11 residues. CDR3 protein: CASGSVSPLHF. The CDR3 coding sequence is TGTGCCAGCGGGAGCGTCTCACCCCTCCACTTT.

The chain couples TRBV18 to TRBJ1-2; D unclear. This CDR3 is 13 amino acids long. Trimming removed 3 bases at V and 3 bases at J, with 8 bases between. Looked up from germline, CDR1 is KGHSH and CDR2 is LQKENI. In DNA, the CDR3 is TGTGCCAGCTCACCCCAGCGGGACTATGGCTACACCTTC. Amino acids: CASSPQRDYGYTF.

The chain employs TRBV28 and TRBJ2-7; perhaps TRBD1 as D (6 bases). Germline CDR1 is MDHEN and CDR2 is SYDVKM. The CDR3 runs to 14 residues. Trimming pared 6 bases from V and 2 bases from J, leaving 14 bases between. The CDR3 nucleotides read TGTGCCAGCAGAGCCAGGGGTGCCCCCTACGAGCAGTACTTC. It translates to CASRARGAPYEQYF.

The J gene is TRBJ1-1, the V gene TRBV27; no firm D call. The CDR3 has 14 amino acids. Per the germline V gene, CDR1 is MNHEY and CDR2 is SMNVEV (reference sequence). Trimming removed 7 bases at V and 0 bases at J, with 12 bases between. The CDR3 region is CASTDSFMNTEAFF. Here the CDR3 DNA reads TGTGCCAGCACAGACTCCTTCATGAACACTGAAGCTTTCTTT.

The genes are TRBV18 and TRBJ1-2, with D possibly being TRBD1 (6 bases). CDR1 is KGHSH and CDR2 is LQKENI in the germline V gene. Trimming pared 6 bases from V and 4 bases from J, leaving 18 bases between. The length of the CDR3 is 15 residues. Here the CDR3 DNA reads TGTGCCAGCTCTCAAACAAGGGGGGACTTCTATGGCTACACCTTC. Translation: CASSQTRGDFYGYTF.

The table lists this clone with a count of one. This chain uses TRBV12-3 or TRBV12-4 with TRBJ2-1; D uncertain. The germline V and J ends were trimmed by 6 bases and 7 bases, with 7 bases remaining between them. The CDR3 loop spans 11 amino acids. The CDR3 DNA follows: TGTGCCAGCAGGGATTTGAATGAGCAGTTCTTC. This codes for CASRDLNEQFF.

This clone was seen a handful of times. V is TRBV14 and J is TRBJ1-2; the D is unclear. CDR1 is SGHDN and CDR2 is FVKESK in the germline V gene. This CDR3 is 13 amino acids long. Trimming shortened V by 1 base and J by 8 bases, and 11 bases separated the two germline ends. CDR3 amino acids: CASSQGNKKGYTF. As DNA, the CDR3 is TGTGCCAGCAGCCAAGGGAATAAAAAGGGCTACACCTTC.

This clone was observed once. The V and J genes are TRBV19 and TRBJ1-2, with D uncertain. This CDR3 region has 14 residues. V lost 6 bases and J 4 bases, leaving 15 bases between the germline ends. Germline V gives CDR1 LNHDA, CDR2 SQIVND (reference sequence). The CDR3, as DNA: TGTGCCAGTAGGCGGGCCACGACGCTCTATGGCTACACCTTC. It translates to CASRRATTLYGYTF.

This chain links TRBV18 with TRBJ2-7; 9 positions match TRBD2. The CDR3 is 16 amino acids. V dropped 2 bases and J dropped 1; count of bases not matched to a gene: 6. Looked up from germline, CDR1 is KGHSH and CDR2 is LQKENI. In DNA, the CDR3 is TGTGCCAGCTCACCATTAGCGGGAGCAAGATCCTACGAGCAGTACTTC. Translating gives CASSPLAGARSYEQYF. Full variable domain (missing parts from reference TRBV18 and TRBJ2-7): NAGVMQNPRHLVRRRGQEARLRCSPMKGHSHVYWYRQLPEEGLKFMVYLQKENIIDESGMPKERFSAEFPKEGPSILRIQQVVRGDSAAYFCASSPLAGARSYEQYFGPGTRLTVT.